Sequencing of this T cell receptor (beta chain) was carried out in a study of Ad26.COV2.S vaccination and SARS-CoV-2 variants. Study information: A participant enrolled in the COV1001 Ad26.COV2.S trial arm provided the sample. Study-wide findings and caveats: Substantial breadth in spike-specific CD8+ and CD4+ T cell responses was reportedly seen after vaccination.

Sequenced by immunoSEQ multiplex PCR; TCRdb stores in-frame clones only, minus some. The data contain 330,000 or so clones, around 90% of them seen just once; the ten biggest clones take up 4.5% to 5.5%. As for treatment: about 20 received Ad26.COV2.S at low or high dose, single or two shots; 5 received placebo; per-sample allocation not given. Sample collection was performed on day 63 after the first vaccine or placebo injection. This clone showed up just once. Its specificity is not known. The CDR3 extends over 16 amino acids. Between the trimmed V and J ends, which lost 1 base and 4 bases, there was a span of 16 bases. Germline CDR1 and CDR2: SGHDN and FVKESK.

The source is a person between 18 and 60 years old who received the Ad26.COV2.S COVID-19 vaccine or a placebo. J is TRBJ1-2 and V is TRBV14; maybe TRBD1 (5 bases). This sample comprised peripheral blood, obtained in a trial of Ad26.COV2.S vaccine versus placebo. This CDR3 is CASSQGGTGEFYGYTF. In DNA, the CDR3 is TGTGCCAGCAGCCAAGGCGGAACAGGTGAATTCTATGGCTACACCTTC.